This paragraph reports one T cell receptor (beta chain). In the original workflow: The assay estimated nucleated cells by amplifying reference gene primers. Libraries were prepared by immunoSEQ multiplex PCR; TCRdb keeps only in-frame clonotypes and omits some of them. V and J calls and clone size are given by that table; D and trimming were obtained from the DNA. Altogether roughly 400,000 clones are present, approximately 87% being singletons, with the ten largest covering 2% to 2.5%. The data belong to a study of blood T cell repertoires in COVID-19. In the study overall: Sample material is recorded as cDNA or gDNA derived from T cells, B-cell-depleted T cells, or PBMCs.

The CDR3 runs 17 residues. Trimming stripped 4 bases from V and 0 bases from J, with 13 bases between. Germline V lookup: CDR1 LNHDA, CDR2 SQIVND (reference sequence). The Seattle site enrolled patients during active infection and followed them longitudinally. The chain employs TRBV19 and TRBJ1-6; D remains ambiguous. Source material: peripheral blood. The sequence was obtained from a woman aged 60-75 years with COVID-19, enrolled during active disease. The CDR3 region has the DNA TGTGCCAGTAGTAGAAAGACGGAGAGCTCCTATAATTCACCCCTCCACTTT. The encoded protein is CASSRKTESSYNSPLHF.